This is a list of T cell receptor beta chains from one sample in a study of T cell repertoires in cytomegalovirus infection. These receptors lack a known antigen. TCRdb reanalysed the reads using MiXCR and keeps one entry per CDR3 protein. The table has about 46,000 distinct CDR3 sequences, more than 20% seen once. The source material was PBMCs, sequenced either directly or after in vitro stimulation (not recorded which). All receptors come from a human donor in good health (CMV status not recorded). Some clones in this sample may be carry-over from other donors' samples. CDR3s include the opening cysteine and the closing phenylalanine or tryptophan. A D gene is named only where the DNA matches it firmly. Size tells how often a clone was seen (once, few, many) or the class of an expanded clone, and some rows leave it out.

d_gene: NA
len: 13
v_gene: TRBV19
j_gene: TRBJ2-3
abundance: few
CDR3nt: TGTGCCAGTAGCCCCAGCGGCACAGATACGCAGTATTTT
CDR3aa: CASSPSGTDTQYF

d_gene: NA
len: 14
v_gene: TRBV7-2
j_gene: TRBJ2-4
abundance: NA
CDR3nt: TGTGCCAGCAGCCGTAGGGGGGCCTCAAACATTCAGTACTTC
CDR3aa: CASSRRGASNIQYF

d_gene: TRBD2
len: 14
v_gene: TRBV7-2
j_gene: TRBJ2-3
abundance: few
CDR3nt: TGTGCCAGCAGCTTTAGCGGGAGACGAGATACGCAGTATTTT
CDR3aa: CASSFSGRRDTQYF

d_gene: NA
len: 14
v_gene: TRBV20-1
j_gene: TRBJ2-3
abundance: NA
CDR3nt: TGCAGTGCTAGAGTAGCGGAGCTCACAGATACGCAGTATTTT
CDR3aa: CSARVAELTDTQYF

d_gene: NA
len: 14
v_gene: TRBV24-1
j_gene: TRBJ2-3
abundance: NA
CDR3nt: TGTGCCACCAGTGAGTCGGGGAGCACAGATACGCAGTATTTT
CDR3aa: CATSESGSTDTQYF

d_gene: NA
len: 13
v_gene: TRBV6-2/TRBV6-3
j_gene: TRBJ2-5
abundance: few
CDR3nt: TGTGCCAGCAGCAGGACAGTACGAGGGACCCAGTACTTC
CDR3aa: CASSRTVRGTQYF

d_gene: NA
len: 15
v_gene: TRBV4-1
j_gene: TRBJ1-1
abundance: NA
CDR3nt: TGCGCCAGCAGCCGAACCCCGACTGGGGGCACTGAAGCTTTCTTT
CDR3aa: CASSRTPTGGTEAFF

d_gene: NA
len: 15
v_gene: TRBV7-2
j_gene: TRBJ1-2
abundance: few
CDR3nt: TGTGCCAGCAGCCTCCGGGACGGAACTAACTATGGCTACACCTTC
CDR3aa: CASSLRDGTNYGYTF

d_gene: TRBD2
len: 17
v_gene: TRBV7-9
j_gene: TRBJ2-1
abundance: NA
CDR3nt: TGTGCCAGCAGCCGGACTAGCGGGAGCAGGAGAGGCAATGAGCAGTTCTTC
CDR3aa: CASSRTSGSRRGNEQFF

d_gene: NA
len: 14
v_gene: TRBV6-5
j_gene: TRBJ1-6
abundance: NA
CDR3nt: TGTGCCAGCAGCGTGGGACTATATTATGCACCCCTCCACTTT
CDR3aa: CASSVGLYYAPLHF

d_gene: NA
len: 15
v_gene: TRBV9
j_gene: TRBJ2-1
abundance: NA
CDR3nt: TGTGCCAGCAGCCCCTTTGAGTATAACCAAAGGGAGCAGTTCTTC
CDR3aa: CASSPFEYNQREQFF

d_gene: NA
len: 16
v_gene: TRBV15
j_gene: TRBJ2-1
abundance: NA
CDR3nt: TGTGCCACCAGCAGAGATCGGCAGAACTCCTACAATGAGCAGTTCTTC
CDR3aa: CATSRDRQNSYNEQFF

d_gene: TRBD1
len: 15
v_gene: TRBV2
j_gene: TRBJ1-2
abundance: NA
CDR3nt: TGTGCCAGCAGTGAGATACAGGGGATCTCGAGGGGCTACACCTTC
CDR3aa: CASSEIQGISRGYTF

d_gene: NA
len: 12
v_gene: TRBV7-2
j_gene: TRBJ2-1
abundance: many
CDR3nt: TGTGCCAGCAGACACAATCGAGGGTATCAGTTCTTC
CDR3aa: CASRHNRGYQFF

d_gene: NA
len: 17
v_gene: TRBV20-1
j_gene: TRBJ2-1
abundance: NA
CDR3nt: TGCAGTGCTAGACGTAATCTTGCAGGGTCGGTCGTACGAGAGCAGTTCTTC
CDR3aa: CSARRNLAGSVVREQFF

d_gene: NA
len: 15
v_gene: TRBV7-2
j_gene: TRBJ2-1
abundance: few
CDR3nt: TGTGCCAGCAGCCCCAGGGACAAACCCTACAATGAGCAGTTCTTC
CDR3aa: CASSPRDKPYNEQFF

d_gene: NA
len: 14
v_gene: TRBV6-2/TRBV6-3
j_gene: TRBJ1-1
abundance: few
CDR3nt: TGTGCCAGCAGTTACGGAGTTGAGACTACTGAAGCTTTCTTT
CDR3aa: CASSYGVETTEAFF

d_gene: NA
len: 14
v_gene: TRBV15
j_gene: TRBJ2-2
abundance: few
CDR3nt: TGTGCCACCAGCAGAGATCTGGGTGAGGGGGAGCTGTTTTTT
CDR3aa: CATSRDLGEGELFF

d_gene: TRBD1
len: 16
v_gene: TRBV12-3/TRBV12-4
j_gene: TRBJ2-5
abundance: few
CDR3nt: TGTGCCAGCAGTTTTGGGGACAGCTGGTACCAAGAGACCCAGTACTTC
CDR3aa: CASSFGDSWYQETQYF

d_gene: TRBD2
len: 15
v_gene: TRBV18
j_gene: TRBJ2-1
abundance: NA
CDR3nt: TGTGCCAGCTCACCCATGGGACTAGCGTACAATGAGCAGTTCTTC
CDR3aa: CASSPMGLAYNEQFF

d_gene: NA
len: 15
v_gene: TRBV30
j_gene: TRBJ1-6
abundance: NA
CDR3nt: TGTGCCTGGAGTGTGGACAGCACCTATAATTCACCCCTCCACTTT
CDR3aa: CAWSVDSTYNSPLHF

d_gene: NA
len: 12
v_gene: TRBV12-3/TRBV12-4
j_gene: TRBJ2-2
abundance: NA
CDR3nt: TGTGCCAGCAGTTTAATGGCCGGGGAGCTGTTTTTT
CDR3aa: CASSLMAGELFF

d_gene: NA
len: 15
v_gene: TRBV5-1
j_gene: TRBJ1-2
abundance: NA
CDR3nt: TGCGCCAGCAGCACAACCCCGGACGCTCACAATGGCTACACCTTC
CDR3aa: CASSTTPDAHNGYTF

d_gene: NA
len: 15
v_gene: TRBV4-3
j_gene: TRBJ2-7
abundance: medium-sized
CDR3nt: TGCGCCAGCAGCCAAGAGGGGGTTCCCGCCTACGAGCAGTACTTC
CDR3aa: CASSQEGVPAYEQYF

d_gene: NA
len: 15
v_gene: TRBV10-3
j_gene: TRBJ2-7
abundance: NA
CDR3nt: TGTGCCATCAGTGAGCGGCCGGGTGTAACCTACGAGCAGTACTTC
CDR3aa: CAISERPGVTYEQYF

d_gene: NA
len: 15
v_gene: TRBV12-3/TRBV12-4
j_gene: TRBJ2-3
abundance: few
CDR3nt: TGTGCCAGCAGTCTCTCCCTCCGTAGCACAGATACGCAGTATTTT
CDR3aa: CASSLSLRSTDTQYF

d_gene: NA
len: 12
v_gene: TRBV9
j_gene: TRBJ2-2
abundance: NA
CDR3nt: TGTGCCAGCAGCGTAGAGGGCGGGGAGCTGTTTTTT
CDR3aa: CASSVEGGELFF

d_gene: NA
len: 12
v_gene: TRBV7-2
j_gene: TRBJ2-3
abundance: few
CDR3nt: TGTGCCAGCAGCTTTCCTCCGGGGACGCAGTATTTT
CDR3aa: CASSFPPGTQYF

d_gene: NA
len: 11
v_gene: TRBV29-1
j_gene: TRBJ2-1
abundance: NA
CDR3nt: TGCAGCGCGGACGGGTACAATGAGCAGTTCTTC
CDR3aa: CSADGYNEQFF